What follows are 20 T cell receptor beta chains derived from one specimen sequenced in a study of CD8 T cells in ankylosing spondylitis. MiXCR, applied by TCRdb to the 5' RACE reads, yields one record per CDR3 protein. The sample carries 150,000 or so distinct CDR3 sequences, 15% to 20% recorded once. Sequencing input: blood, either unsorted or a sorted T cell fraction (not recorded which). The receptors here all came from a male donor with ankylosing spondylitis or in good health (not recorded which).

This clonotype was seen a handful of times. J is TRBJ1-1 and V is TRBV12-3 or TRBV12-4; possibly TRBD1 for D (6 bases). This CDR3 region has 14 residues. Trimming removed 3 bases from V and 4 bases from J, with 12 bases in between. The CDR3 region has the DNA TGTGCCAGCAGTTTTCAGGGGTTGGGCACTGAAGCTTTCTTT. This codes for CASSFQGLGTEAFF.

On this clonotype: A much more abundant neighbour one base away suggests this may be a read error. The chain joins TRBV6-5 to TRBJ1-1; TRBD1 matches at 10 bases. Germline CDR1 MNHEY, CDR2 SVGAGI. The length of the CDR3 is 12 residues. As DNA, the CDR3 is TGTGTCAGCGGCCTCAGGGACAGGGGAGCTTTCTTT. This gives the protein CVSGLRDRGAFF.

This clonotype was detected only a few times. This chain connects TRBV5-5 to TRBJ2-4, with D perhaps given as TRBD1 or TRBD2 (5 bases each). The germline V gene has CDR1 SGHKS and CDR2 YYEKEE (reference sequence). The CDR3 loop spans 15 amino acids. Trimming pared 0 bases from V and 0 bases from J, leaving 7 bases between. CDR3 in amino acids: CASSLGDLAKNIQYF. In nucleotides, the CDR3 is TGTGCCAGCAGCTTGGGGGACCTAGCCAAAAACATTCAGTACTTC.

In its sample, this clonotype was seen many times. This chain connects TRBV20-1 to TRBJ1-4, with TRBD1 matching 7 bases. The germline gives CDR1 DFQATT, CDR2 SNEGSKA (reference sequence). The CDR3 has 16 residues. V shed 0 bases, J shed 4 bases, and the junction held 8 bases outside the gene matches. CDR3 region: CSARDTTGALNEKLFF. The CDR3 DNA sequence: TGCAGTGCTAGAGACACCACAGGGGCCCTTAATGAAAAACTGTTTTTT.

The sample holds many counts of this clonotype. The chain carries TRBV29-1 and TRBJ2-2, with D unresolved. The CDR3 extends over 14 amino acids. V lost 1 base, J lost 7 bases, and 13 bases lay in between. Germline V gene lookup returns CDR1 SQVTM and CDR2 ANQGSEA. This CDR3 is CSVEVRAGGGELFF. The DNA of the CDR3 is TGCAGCGTTGAAGTTCGGGCAGGCGGCGGGGAGCTGTTTTTT.

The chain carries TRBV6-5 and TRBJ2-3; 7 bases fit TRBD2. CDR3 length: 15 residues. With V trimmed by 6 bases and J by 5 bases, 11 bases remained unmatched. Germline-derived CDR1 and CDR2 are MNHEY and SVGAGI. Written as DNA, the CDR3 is TGTGCCAGCAGCCAATTAACTAGCGCCGGAGATACGCAGTATTTT. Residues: CASSQLTSAGDTQYF.

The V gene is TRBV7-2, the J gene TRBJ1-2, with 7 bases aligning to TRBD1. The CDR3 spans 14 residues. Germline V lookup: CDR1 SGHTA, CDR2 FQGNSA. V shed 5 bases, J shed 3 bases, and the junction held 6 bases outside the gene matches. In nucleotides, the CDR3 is TGTGCCAGCAGCCCAGGGGGACAGTACTATGGCTACACCTTC. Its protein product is CASSPGGQYYGYTF. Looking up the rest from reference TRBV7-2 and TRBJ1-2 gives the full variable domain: GAGVSQSPSNKVTEKGKDVELRCDPISGHTALYWYRQSLGQGLEFLIYFQGNSAPDKSGLPSDRFSAERTGGSVSTLTIQRTQQEDSAVYLCASSPGGQYYGYTFGSGTRLTVV.

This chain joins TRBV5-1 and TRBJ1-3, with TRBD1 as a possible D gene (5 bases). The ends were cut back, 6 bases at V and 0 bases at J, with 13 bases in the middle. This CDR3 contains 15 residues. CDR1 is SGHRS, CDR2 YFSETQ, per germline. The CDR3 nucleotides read TGCGCCAGCATCACGGGGCCCGGCTCTGGAAACACCATATATTTT. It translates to CASITGPGSGNTIYF. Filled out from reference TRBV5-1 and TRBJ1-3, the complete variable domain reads KAGVTQTPRYLIKTRGQQVTLSCSPISGHRSVSWYQQTPGQGLQFLFEYFSETQRNKGNFPGRFSGRQFSNSRSEMNVSTLELGDSALYLCASITGPGSGNTIYFGEGSWLTVV.

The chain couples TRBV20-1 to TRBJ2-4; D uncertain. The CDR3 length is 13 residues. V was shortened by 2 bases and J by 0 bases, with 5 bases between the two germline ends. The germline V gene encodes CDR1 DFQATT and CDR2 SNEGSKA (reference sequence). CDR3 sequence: CSARWLAKNIQYF. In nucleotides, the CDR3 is TGCAGTGCTAGATGGCTAGCCAAAAACATTCAGTACTTC.

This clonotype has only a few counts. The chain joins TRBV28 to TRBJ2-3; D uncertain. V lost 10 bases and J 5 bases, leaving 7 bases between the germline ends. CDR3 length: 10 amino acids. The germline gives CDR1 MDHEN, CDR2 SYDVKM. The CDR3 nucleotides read TGTGCCACCGGAAGAGATACGCAGTATTTT. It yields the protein CATGRDTQYF. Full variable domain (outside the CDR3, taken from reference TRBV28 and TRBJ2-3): DVKVTQSSRYLVKRTGEKVFLECVQDMDHENMFWYRQDPGLGLRLIYFSYDVKMKEKGDIPEGYSVSREKKERFSLILESASTNQTSMYLCATGRDTQYFGPGTRLTVL.

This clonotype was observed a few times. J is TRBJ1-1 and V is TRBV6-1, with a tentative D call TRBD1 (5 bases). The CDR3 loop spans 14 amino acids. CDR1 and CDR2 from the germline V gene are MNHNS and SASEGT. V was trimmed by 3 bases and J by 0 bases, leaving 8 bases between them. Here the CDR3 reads CASSDRTMNTEAFF. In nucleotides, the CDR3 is TGTGCCAGCAGTGACAGGACAATGAACACTGAAGCTTTCTTT.

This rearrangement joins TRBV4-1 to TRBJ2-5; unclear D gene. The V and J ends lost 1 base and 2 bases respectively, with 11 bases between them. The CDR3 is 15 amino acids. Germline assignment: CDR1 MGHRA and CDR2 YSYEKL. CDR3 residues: CASSQGTFRQETQYF. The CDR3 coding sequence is TGCGCCAGCAGCCAAGGGACGTTCAGACAAGAGACCCAGTACTTC.

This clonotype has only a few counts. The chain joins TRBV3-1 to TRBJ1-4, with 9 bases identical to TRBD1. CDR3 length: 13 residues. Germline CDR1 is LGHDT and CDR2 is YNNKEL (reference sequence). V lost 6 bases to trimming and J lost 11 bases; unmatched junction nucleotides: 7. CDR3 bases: TGTGCCAGCAGTCAGAGACAGGGGGACAAACTGTTTTTT. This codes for CASSQRQGDKLFF. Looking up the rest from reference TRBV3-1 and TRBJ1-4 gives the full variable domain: DTAVSQTPKYLVTQMGNDKSIKCEQNLGHDTMYWYKQDSKKFLKIMFSYNNKELIINETVPNRFSPKSPDKAHLNLHINSLELGDSAVYFCASSQRQGDKLFFGSGTQLSVL.

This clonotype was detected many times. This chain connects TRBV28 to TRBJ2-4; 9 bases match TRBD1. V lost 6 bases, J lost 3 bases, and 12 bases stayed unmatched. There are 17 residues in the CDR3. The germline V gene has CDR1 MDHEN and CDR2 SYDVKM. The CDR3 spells CASRPTATGGGKNIQYF. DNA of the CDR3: TGTGCCAGCAGACCCACGGCGACAGGGGGAGGCAAAAACATTCAGTACTTC.

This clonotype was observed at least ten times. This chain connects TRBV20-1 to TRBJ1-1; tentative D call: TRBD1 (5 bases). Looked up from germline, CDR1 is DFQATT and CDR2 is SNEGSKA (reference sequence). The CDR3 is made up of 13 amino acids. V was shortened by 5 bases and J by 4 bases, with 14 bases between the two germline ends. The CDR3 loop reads CSAAPPTVTEAFF. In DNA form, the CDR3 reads TGCAGTGCTGCCCCCCCGACAGTCACTGAAGCTTTCTTT.

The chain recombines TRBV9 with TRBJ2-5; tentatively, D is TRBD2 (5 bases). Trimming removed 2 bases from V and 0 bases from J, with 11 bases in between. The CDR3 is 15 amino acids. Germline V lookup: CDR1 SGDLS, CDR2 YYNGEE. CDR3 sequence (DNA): TGTGCCAGCAGCGTGTCATCCGGGAACCAAGAGACCCAGTACTTC. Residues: CASSVSSGNQETQYF.

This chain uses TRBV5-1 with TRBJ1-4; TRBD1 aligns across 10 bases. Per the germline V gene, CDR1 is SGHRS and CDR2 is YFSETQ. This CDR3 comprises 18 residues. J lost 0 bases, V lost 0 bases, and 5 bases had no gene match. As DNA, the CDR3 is TGCGCCAGCAGCTTGGTCCGCGGGACAGGGGCAACTAATGAAAAACTGTTTTTT. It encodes CASSLVRGTGATNEKLFF.

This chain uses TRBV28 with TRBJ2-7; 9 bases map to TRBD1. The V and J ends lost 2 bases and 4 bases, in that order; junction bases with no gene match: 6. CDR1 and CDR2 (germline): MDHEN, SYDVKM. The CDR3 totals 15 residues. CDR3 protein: CASSLGTGIGYEQYF. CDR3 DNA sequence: TGTGCCAGCAGTTTAGGGACAGGGATTGGGTACGAGCAGTACTTC.

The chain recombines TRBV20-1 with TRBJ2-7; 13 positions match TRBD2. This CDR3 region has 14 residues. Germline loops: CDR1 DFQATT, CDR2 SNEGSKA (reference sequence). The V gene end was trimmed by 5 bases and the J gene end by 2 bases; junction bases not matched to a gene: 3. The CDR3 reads CSAQGLAGTYEQYF. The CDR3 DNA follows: TGCAGTGCTCAGGGACTAGCGGGAACCTACGAGCAGTACTTC.

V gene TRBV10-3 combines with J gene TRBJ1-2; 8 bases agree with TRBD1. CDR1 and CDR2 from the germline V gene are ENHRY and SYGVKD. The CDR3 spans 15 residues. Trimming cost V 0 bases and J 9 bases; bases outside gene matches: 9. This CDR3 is CAISESPTGASSYTF. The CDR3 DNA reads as TGTGCCATCAGTGAGTCCCCGACAGGGGCCTCCAGCTACACCTTC.